The 30 T cell receptor beta chains listed next were all sequenced from one sample in a study of blood T cell repertoires in COVID-19. Sequenced by immunoSEQ multiplex PCR; TCRdb stores in-frame clones only, minus some. Here the sample spans fewer than 150,000 clones, approximately 80% being singletons. Sequenced sample: peripheral blood. These receptors were collected from a man in his sixties who had recovered from COVID-19.

The J gene is TRBJ1-5, the V gene TRBV19; 9 bases agree with TRBD1. This CDR3 is built from 16 residues. Germline assignment: CDR1 LNHDA and CDR2 SQIVND (reference sequence). V trimming: 2 bases; J trimming: 1 base; junction bases outside the gene matches: 3. CDR3 sequence (DNA): TGTGCCAGTAGTATACCCGGGACAGGGAGCAATCAGCCCCAGCATTTT. Translation: CASSIPGTGSNQPQHF. Filled out from reference TRBV19 and TRBJ1-5, the complete variable domain reads DGGITQSPKYLFRKEGQNVTLSCEQNLNHDAMYWYRQDPGQGLRLIYYSQIVNDFQKGDIAEGYSVSREKKESFPLTVTSAQKNPTAFYLCASSIPGTGSNQPQHFGDGTRLSIL.

V and J are TRBV2 and TRBJ2-2, with a weak D call TRBD2 (5 bases). Trimming removed 6 bases from V and 6 bases from J, with 23 bases in between. The CDR3 is 17 amino acids. Germline loops: CDR1 SNHLY, CDR2 FYNNEI. CDR3 sequence (DNA): TGTGCCAGCAGAAGTAGGTCGAGGGAATTTGGGGCCGGGGAGCTGTTTTTT. Translated: CASRSRSREFGAGELFF.

Here the CDR3 reads CASSRGTGGYNEQFF. Written as DNA, the CDR3 is TGTGCCAGCAGTCGAGGGACAGGGGGCTACAATGAGCAGTTCTTC. The J gene is TRBJ2-1, the V gene TRBV7-2; 11 nucleotides line up with TRBD1. Germline V gene lookup returns CDR1 SGHTA and CDR2 FQGNSA. Trimming cost V 6 bases and J 3 bases; bases outside gene matches: 4. This CDR3 has 15 amino acids.

V usage is TRBV6-2 or TRBV6-3 and J usage is TRBJ1-6, with TRBD1 identical over 10 bases. Trimming removed 5 bases from V and 10 bases from J; junction bases left unmatched: 8. Germline V gives CDR1 MNHEY, CDR2 SVGEGT. The CDR3 covers 15 residues. This CDR3 is CASSGPGQGNSPLHF. Here the CDR3 DNA reads TGTGCCAGCAGTGGACCGGGACAGGGGAACTCACCCCTCCACTTT.

The V and J genes are TRBV6-2 or TRBV6-3 and TRBJ1-6; D unclear. Germline CDR1 and CDR2: MNHEY and SVGEGT. The CDR3 spans 15 residues. The germline V and J ends were trimmed by 0 bases and 9 bases, with 12 bases remaining between them. This CDR3 is CASSYSPVRGSPLHF. For the CDR3, the DNA is TGTGCCAGCAGTTACTCACCGGTGCGGGGTTCACCCCTCCACTTT.

V and J are TRBV5-1 and TRBJ1-1, with D unresolved. This CDR3 comprises 13 residues. Trimming removed 5 bases at V and 1 base at J, with 9 bases between. From germline, CDR1 is SGHRS and CDR2 YFSETQ. The CDR3 DNA is TGCGCCAGCAGGGAGGACCCGAACACTGAAGCTTTCTTT. It yields the protein CASREDPNTEAFF.

The chain combines TRBV12-3 or TRBV12-4 with TRBJ2-7; a possible D gene is TRBD1 (6 bases). V lost 3 bases to trimming and J lost 8 bases, with 11 bases between them. CDR3 length: 12 amino acids. CDR3 region: CASSFMDRKQYF. For the CDR3, the DNA is TGTGCCAGCAGTTTTATGGACAGAAAGCAGTACTTC.

This rearrangement joins TRBV6-2 or TRBV6-3 to TRBJ2-3; TRBD1 matches at 8 bases. The CDR3 totals 19 residues. Germline-derived CDR1 and CDR2 are MNHEY and SVGEGT. Trimming took 5 bases from V and 1 from J; bases not matched to a gene: 17. CDR3: CASSNNRGTGASRTDTQYF. The CDR3 region has the DNA TGTGCCAGCAGTAATAACCGAGGGACAGGAGCTTCTCGCACAGATACGCAGTATTTT.

The chain joins TRBV4-1 to TRBJ2-1; TRBD2 is a possible D gene (5 bases). CDR3 size: 16 residues. The V gene lost 1 base and the J gene lost 3 bases, with 13 bases spanning the gap. The germline V gene has CDR1 MGHRA and CDR2 YSYEKL. CDR3 DNA sequence: TGCGCCAGCAGCCAAGGGACCGGGGTGGACTACAATGAGCAGTTCTTC. Its translation is CASSQGTGVDYNEQFF.

This clone has only one observation. The chain uses TRBV12-3 or TRBV12-4 and TRBJ2-7, with D uncertain. Between the trimmed V and J ends, which lost 5 bases and 6 bases, there was a span of 11 bases. This CDR3 spans 12 amino acids. The CDR3 region is CASSRDLSEQYF. The CDR3 DNA is TGTGCCAGCAGTCGCGACTTATCCGAGCAGTACTTC.

This chain connects TRBV30 to TRBJ2-5; possibly TRBD1 for D (6 bases). Germline values: CDR1 GTSNPN, CDR2 SVGIG (reference sequence). Trimming took off 3 bases at V and 5 bases at J, with 13 bases between the two ends. The length of the CDR3 is 13 residues. CDR3 nucleotides: TGTGCCTGGAGCCCCACTCAGGGGGAGACCCAGTACTTC. Protein product: CAWSPTQGETQYF.

J is TRBJ2-7 and V is TRBV5-1, with a possible D match to TRBD2 (5 bases). The V and J ends lost 4 bases and 4 bases respectively, with 12 bases between them. CDR1 and CDR2 (germline): SGHRS, YFSETQ. CDR3 length equals 13 residues. CDR3 amino acids: CASSLGIHYEQYF. CDR3 bases: TGCGCCAGCAGCCTCGGGATTCATTACGAGCAGTACTTC.

The count of this clone is one. The chain joins TRBV19 to TRBJ2-2; possibly TRBD2 for D (5 bases). The CDR3 length is 16 residues. V was shortened by 1 base and J by 5 bases, with 14 bases between the two germline ends. Germline loops: CDR1 LNHDA, CDR2 SQIVND (reference sequence). CDR3 loop: CASSIVGRDVTGELFF. Written as DNA, the CDR3 is TGTGCCAGTAGTATAGTAGGACGGGATGTAACCGGGGAGCTGTTTTTT.

The CDR3, as DNA: TGTGCCAGCAGTGGACAAGGCCTGGTCTATGGCTACACCTTC. This translates into CASSGQGLVYGYTF. The genes are TRBV28 and TRBJ1-2; D possibly corresponds to TRBD1 (5 bases). Germline V gives CDR1 MDHEN, CDR2 SYDVKM. This CDR3 region has 14 residues. The V gene lost 5 bases and the J gene lost 4 bases, with 14 bases spanning the gap.

CDR3 sequence reads: CASSALSETQYF. The CDR3 nucleotides are TGTGCCAGCAGCGCCCTTTCGGAGACCCAGTACTTC. The chain is built from TRBV9 and TRBJ2-5; D gene ambiguous. The germline CDR1 and CDR2 sequences are SGDLS and YYNGEE. V gave up 3 bases and J gave up 5 bases, with 8 bases separating them. The CDR3 spans 12 residues.

The chain employs TRBV21-1 and TRBJ1-5; the tabulated D call, TRBD1, remains unverified against the DNA. TRBV21-1 is a known pseudogene. The CDR3 sequence is 13 residues long. Here the CDR3 DNA reads TGTGCCAGCAGCGCCCAGGGAACTCAGCCCCAGCATTTT. Translation gives CASSAQGTQPQHF.

V is TRBV6-1 and J is TRBJ1-6; no firm D call. The germline V gene has CDR1 MNHNS and CDR2 SASEGT. There are 15 residues in the CDR3. The V and J ends lost 0 bases and 7 bases respectively, with 10 bases between them. The CDR3 loop reads CASSEAGSGNSPLHF. CDR3 nucleotide sequence: TGTGCCAGCAGTGAAGCGGGGAGTGGGAATTCACCCCTCCACTTT.

The chain employs TRBV28 and TRBJ1-2; D may be TRBD1 (5 bases). Germline V lookup: CDR1 MDHEN, CDR2 SYDVKM. Trimming removed 2 bases at V and 8 bases at J, with 12 bases between. This CDR3 comprises 13 residues. CDR3 sequence reads: CASSLGGVYGYTF. The DNA for the CDR3 is TGTGCCAGCAGTTTAGGGGGGGTCTACGGCTACACCTTC.

The chain combines TRBV7-9 with TRBJ2-7, with 8 bases identical to TRBD1. The V gene end was trimmed by 5 bases and the J gene end by 2 bases; junction bases not matched to a gene: 8. Germline CDR1 reads SEHNR; CDR2 reads FQNEAQ (reference sequence). The CDR3 extends over 15 amino acids. The CDR3 loop reads CASSTDRGDAYEQYF. Written as DNA, the CDR3 is TGTGCCAGCAGCACCGACAGGGGTGATGCCTACGAGCAGTACTTC.

This clone was seen a single time. The gene calls are TRBV10-3 and TRBJ2-7; 9 nucleotides match TRBD2. CDR3 length equals 16 residues. Losses at the gene ends were 0 bases for V and 0 bases for J; bases not matched to a gene: 3. Germline-derived CDR1 and CDR2 are ENHRY and SYGVKD. CDR3 sequence reads: CAISESGSGSSYEQYF. The CDR3 nucleotides are TGTGCCATCAGTGAGTCAGGTAGCGGGAGCTCCTACGAGCAGTACTTC.

The V call is TRBV19, the J call TRBJ1-5; possibly TRBD1 for D (5 bases). Germline V lookup: CDR1 LNHDA, CDR2 SQIVND (reference sequence). This CDR3 has 15 amino acids. The V and J ends lost 5 bases and 4 bases respectively, with 15 bases between them. This CDR3 reads CASSEGREGNQPQHF. The CDR3 coding sequence is TGTGCCAGTAGTGAGGGGCGGGAAGGAAATCAGCCCCAGCATTTT.

The rearrangement joins TRBV6-1 to TRBJ2-1, with D possibly matching TRBD2 (5 bases). The CDR3 runs 13 residues. V shed 2 bases and J shed 8 bases, with 10 bases lying between them. From germline, CDR1 is MNHNS and CDR2 SASEGT. The CDR3 is CASSESGRDEQFF. For the CDR3, the DNA is TGTGCCAGCAGTGAAAGTGGGCGGGATGAGCAGTTCTTC.

The gene calls are TRBV27 and TRBJ1-4; D is unclear. Germline lookup yields CDR1 MNHEY and CDR2 SMNVEV (reference sequence). The CDR3 is 14 amino acids. V lost 6 bases and J 8 bases, leaving 16 bases between the germline ends. Here the CDR3 DNA reads TGTGCCAGCAGCCCACGGGCGGGTGGGGAAAAACTGTTTTTT. This codes for CASSPRAGGEKLFF.

This clone was counted many times. A junction end diverges from the germline sequence, so it may reflect a read error. The V and J genes are TRBV28 and TRBJ2-7; 9 bases are a match to TRBD1. CDR3 size: 13 residues. Germline V gives CDR1 MDHEN, CDR2 SYDVKM. The CDR3 reads CASRAPGQGSANF. The DNA for the CDR3 is TGTGCCAGCAGGGCCCCGGGACAGGGCTCTGCTAACTTC.

This clone appeared a few times. The chain employs TRBV21-1 and TRBJ1-4; the DNA was not compared with TRBD1, the D call given in the table. TRBV21-1 is a listed pseudogene. The CDR3 extends over 20 amino acids. The CDR3 loop is CASSSRTGGFKFATNEKLFF. DNA of the CDR3: TGTGCCAGCAGCTCTCGGACAGGGGGCTTTAAATTTGCAACTAATGAAAAACTGTTTTTT.

The chain uses TRBV7-3 and TRBJ2-4, with 7 bases that match TRBD1. Germline trimming cut 0 bases from V and 9 bases from J; bases unmatched to any gene: 5. Germline V gene lookup returns CDR1 SGHTA and CDR2 FQGTGA. This CDR3 spans 14 amino acids. The CDR3 is CASSLTGTVGIQYF. The CDR3 DNA reads TGTGCCAGCAGCTTAACGGGGACAGTAGGCATTCAGTACTTC.

The rearrangement links TRBV6-5 to TRBJ2-3; D is possibly TRBD2 (6 bases). CDR3 length: 15 residues. The germline CDR1 and CDR2 sequences are MNHEY and SVGAGI. Trimming pared 8 bases from V and 0 bases from J, leaving 15 bases between. This CDR3 is CASGWGETSTDTQYF. In nucleotides, the CDR3 is TGTGCCAGCGGGTGGGGGGAAACTAGCACAGATACGCAGTATTTT.

V gene TRBV5-1 combines with J gene TRBJ2-3; TRBD1 aligns across 9 bases. The CDR3 length is 14 residues. The V segment lost 0 bases and the J segment 4 bases; nucleotides outside the gene matches: 0. Per the germline V gene, CDR1 is SGHRS and CDR2 is YFSETQ. The CDR3 DNA is TGCGCCAGCAGCTTGGGACAGGGGGCAGATACGCAGTATTTT. Translated: CASSLGQGADTQYF.

The CDR3 here is CASSRGLGNTEAFF. The CDR3 DNA sequence: TGTGCCAGTAGTAGGGGACTTGGGAACACTGAAGCTTTCTTT. J is TRBJ1-1 and V is TRBV19; perhaps TRBD1 as D (5 bases). Trimming pared 4 bases from V and 1 base from J, leaving 10 bases between. CDR3 size: 14 residues. Germline CDR1 is LNHDA and CDR2 is SQIVND (reference sequence). Together with reference TRBV19 and TRBJ1-1, the CDR3 gives the full variable domain: DGGITQSPKYLFRKEGQNVTLSCEQNLNHDAMYWYRQDPGQGLRLIYYSQIVNDFQKGDIAEGYSVSREKKESFPLTVTSAQKNPTAFYLCASSRGLGNTEAFFGQGTRLTVV.

The chain combines TRBV24-1 with TRBJ2-5; the match to TRBD2 covers 7 bases. Germline V gene sequence: CDR1 KGHDR, CDR2 SFDVKD. The CDR3 has 14 amino acids. V lost 5 bases and J lost 2; bases outside the gene matches: 4. The CDR3 coding sequence is TGTGCCACCAGTGGCGGAGCGGGGCAAGAGACCCAGTACTTC. This codes for CATSGGAGQETQYF.